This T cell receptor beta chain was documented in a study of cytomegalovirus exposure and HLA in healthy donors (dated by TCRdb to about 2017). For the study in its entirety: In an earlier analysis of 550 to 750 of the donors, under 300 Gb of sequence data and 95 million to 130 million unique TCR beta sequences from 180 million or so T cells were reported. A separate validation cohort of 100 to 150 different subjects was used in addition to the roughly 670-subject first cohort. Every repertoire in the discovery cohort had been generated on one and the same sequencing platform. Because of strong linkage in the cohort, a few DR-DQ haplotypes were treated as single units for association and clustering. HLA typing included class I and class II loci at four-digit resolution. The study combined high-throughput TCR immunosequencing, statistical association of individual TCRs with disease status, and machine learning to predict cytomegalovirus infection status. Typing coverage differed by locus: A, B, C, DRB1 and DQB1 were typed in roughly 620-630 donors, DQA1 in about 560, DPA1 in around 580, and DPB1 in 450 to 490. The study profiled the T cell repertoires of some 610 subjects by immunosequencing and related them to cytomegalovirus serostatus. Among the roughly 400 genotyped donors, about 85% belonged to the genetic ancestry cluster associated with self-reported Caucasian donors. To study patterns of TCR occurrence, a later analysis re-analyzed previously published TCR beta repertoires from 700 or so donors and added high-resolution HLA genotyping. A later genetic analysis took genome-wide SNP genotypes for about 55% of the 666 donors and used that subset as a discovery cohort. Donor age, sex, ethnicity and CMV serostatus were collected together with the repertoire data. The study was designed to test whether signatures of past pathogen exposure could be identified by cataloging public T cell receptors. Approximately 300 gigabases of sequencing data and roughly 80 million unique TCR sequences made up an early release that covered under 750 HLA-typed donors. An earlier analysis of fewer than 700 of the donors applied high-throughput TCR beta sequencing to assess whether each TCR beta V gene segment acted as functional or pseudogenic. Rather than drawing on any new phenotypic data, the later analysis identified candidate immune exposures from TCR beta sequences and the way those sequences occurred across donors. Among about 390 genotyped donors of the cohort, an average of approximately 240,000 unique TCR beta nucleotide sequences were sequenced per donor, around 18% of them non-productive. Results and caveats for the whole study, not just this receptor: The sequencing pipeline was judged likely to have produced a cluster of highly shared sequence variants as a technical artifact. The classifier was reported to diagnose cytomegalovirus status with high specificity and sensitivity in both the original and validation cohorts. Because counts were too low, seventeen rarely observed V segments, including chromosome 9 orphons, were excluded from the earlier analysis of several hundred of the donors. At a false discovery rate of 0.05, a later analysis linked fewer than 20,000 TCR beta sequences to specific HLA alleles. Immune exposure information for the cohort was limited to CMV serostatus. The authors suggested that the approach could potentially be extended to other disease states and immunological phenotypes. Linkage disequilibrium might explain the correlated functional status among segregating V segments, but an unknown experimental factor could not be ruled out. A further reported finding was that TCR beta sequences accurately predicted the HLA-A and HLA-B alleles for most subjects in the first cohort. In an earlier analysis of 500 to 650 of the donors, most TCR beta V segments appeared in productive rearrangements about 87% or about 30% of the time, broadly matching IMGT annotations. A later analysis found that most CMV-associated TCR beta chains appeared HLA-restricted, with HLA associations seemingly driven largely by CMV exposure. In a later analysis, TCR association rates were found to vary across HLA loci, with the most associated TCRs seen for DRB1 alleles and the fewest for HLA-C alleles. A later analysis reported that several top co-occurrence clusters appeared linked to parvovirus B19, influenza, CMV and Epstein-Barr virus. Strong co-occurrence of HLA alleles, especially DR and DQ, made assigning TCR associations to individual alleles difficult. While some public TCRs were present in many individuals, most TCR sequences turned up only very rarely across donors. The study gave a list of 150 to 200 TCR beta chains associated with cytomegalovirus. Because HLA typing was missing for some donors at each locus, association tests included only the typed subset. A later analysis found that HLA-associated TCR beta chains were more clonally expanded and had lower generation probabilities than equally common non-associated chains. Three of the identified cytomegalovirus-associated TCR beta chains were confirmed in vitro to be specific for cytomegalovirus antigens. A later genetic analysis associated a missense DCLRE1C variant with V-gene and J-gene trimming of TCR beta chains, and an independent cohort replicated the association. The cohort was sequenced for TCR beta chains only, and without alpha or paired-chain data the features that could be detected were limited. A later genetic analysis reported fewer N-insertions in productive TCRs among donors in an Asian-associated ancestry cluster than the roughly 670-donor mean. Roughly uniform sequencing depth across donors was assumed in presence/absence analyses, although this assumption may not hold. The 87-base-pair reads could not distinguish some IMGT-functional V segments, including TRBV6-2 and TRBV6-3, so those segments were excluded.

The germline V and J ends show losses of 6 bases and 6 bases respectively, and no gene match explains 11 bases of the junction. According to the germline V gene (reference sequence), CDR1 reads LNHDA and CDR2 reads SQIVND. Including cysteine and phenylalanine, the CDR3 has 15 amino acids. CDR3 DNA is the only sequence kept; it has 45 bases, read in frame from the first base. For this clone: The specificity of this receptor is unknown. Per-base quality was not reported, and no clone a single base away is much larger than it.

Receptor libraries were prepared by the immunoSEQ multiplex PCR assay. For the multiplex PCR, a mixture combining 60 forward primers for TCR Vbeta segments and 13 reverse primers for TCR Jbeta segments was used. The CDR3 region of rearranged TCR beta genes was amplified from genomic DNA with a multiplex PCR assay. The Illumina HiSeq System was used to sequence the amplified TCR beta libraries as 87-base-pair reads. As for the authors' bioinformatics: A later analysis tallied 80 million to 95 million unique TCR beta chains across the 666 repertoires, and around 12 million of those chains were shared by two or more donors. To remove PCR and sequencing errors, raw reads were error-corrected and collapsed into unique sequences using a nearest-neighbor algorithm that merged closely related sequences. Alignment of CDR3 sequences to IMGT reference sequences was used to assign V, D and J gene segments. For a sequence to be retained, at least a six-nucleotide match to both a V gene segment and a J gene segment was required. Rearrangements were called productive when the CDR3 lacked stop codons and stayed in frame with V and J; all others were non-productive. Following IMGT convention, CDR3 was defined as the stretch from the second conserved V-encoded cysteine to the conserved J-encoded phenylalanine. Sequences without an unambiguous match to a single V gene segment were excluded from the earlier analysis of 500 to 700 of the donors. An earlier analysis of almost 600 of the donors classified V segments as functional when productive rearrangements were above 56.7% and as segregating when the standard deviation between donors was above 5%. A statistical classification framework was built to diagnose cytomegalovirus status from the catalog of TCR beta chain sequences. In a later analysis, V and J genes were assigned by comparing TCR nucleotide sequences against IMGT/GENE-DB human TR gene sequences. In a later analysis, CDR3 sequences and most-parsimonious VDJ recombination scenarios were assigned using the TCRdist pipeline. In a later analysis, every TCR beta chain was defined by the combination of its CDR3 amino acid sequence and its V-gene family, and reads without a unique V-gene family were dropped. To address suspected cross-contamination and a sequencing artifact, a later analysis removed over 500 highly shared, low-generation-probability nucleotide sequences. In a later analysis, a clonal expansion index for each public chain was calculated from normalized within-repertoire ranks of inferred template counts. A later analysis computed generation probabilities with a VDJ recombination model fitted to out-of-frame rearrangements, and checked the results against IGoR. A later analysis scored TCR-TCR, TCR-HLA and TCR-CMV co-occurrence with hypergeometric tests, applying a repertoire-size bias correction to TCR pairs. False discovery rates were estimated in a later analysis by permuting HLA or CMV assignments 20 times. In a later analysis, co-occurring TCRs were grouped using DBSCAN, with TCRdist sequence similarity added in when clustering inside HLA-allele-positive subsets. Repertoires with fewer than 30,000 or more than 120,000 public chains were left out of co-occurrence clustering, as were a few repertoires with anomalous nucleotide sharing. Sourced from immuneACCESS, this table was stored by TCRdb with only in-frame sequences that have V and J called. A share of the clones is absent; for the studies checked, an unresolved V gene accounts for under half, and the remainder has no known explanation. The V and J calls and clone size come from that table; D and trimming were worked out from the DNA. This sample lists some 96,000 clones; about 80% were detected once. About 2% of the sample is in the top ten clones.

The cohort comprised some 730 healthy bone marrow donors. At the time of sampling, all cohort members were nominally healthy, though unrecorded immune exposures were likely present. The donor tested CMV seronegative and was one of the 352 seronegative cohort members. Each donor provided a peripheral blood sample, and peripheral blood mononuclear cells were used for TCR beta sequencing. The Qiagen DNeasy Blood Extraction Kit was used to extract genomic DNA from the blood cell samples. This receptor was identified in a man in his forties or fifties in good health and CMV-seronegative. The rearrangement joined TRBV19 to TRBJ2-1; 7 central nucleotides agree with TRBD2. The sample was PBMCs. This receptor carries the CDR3 CASRVGGGKGNEQFF. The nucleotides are TGTGCCAGTAGGGTAGGCGGGGGTAAAGGCAATGAGCAGTTCTTC. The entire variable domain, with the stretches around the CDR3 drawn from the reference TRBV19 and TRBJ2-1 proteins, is DGGITQSPKYLFRKEGQNVTLSCEQNLNHDAMYWYRQDPGQGLRLIYYSQIVNDFQKGDIAEGYSVSREKKESFPLTVTSAQKNPTAFYLCASRVGGGKGNEQFFGPGTRLTVL.